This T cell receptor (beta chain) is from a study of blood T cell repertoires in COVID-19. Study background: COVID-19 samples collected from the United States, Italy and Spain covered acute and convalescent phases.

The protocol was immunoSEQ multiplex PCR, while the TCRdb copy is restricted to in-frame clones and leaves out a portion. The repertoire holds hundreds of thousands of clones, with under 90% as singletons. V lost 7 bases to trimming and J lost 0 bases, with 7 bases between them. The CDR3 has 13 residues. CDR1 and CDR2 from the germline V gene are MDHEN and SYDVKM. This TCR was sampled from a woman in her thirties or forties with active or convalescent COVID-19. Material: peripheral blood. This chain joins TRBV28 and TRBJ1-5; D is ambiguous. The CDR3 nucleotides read TGTGCCAGCACTCCGTATAGCAATCAGCCCCAGCATTTT. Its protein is CASTPYSNQPQHF.